This T cell receptor beta chain is from a study of T-cell memory formation after mild COVID-19. Looking at the study overall: TCR clustering was largely donor specific.

V lost 4 bases and J lost 4; bases outside the gene matches: 9. From germline, CDR1 is SGHRS and CDR2 YFSETQ. CDR3 length: 16 residues. From the 5' RACE reads, TCRdb called clonotypes with MiXCR, one entry per CDR3 protein. The sample carries 200,000 to 300,000 distinct CDR3 sequences, 16% recorded once. Broader study findings: Memory from before infection featured some responding clones, which suggests cross-reactive memory joined.

The sample holds many counts of this clonotype. The antigen remains unidentified. The V call is TRBV5-1, the J call TRBJ2-7, with 12 bases lining up with TRBD1. Sequencing input: PBMCs or a T cell subset sorted from them (not recorded which). The sequence derives from a man between 18 and 35 years old who had mild COVID-19 (a few samples of this study predate the infection). Cell type and time point are not known. The CDR3: CASSPDGTGGTYEQYF. The CDR3 DNA is TGCGCCAGCAGCCCAGACGGGACAGGGGGCACGTACGAGCAGTACTTC.